This T cell receptor (beta chain) emerged from a study of blood T cell repertoires in COVID-19. Looking at the study overall: The United States, Italy and Spain were the sources of the acute and convalescent COVID-19 samples. Nucleic acid was either cDNA or gDNA, and it came from T cells, B-cell-depleted T cells, or PBMCs.

Seattle participants joined during active infection and were tracked over time. This CDR3 is built from 14 residues. V was shortened by 8 bases and J by 3 bases, with 16 bases between the two germline ends. Per the germline V gene, CDR1 is MGHRA and CDR2 is YSYEKL. The authors' processing: Amplification with reference gene primers provided the estimates of nucleated cell counts. Some clones are missing from TCRdb's copy, which holds only in-frame ones; the method was immunoSEQ multiplex PCR. From that table come the V and J calls and clone size; the DNA was used to work out D and trimming. The repertoire holds approximately 230,000 clones, with approximately 89% as singletons.

Sequencing input: peripheral blood. The chain couples TRBV4-1 to TRBJ1-1, with a possible D match to TRBD1 (6 bases). The receptor comes from a woman in her 30s with COVID-19, enrolled during active disease. Written as DNA, the CDR3 is TGCGCCAGCGCACGGCGGGAGGGGGACACTGAAGCTTTCTTT. This encodes CASARREGDTEAFF.